These T cell receptor beta chains were read from a single sample in a study of identical twins. TCRdb re-called the 5' RACE reads through MiXCR, storing one row per CDR3 protein. The sample has about 240,000 distinct CDR3 sequences, 10% seen once; the top ten hold 10%. Sequenced: memory T cells sorted from blood. The source is a man aged 50 to 60 in good health. Each CDR3 is given with its conserved first and last residue. Fields, in order: D gene, V gene, J gene, CDR3 length, clone size, CDR3 DNA, CDR3 protein. A D gene is named only where the DNA matches it firmly. Size tells how often a clone was seen (once, few, many) or the class of an expanded clone, and some rows leave it out.

NA,TRBV20-1,TRBJ1-2,11,NA,TGCAGTGCTGTGCATCCGAGTGGCTACACCTTC,CSAVHPSGYTF
NA,TRBV5-1,TRBJ1-1,13,NA,TGCGCCAGCAGGACGGAGGGGAACACTGAAGCTTTCTTT,CASRTEGNTEAFF
NA,TRBV20-1,TRBJ2-6,16,NA,TGCAGTGCTAGACCCCCCGGAGGCGATGGGGCCAACGTCCTGACTTTC,CSARPPGGDGANVLTF
NA,TRBV19,TRBJ2-7,13,NA,TGTGCCAGTAGTATAGGGAATTCCTACGAGCAGTACTTC,CASSIGNSYEQYF
NA,TRBV7-9,TRBJ1-5,13,few,TGTGCCAGCAGCCGGGACCTAAATCAGCCCCAGCATTTT,CASSRDLNQPQHF
NA,TRBV5-1,TRBJ1-6,13,many,TGCGCCAGCACGGGCAGCGGGAATTCACCCCTCCACTTT,CASTGSGNSPLHF
NA,TRBV9,TRBJ2-2,17,NA,TGTGCCAGCAGCGCAATCCGCCGGGGGAAGAACACCGGGGAGCTGTTTTTT,CASSAIRRGKNTGELFF
NA,TRBV4-3,TRBJ1-3,17,many,TGCGCCAGCAGCCAAGATTCTCGGGTCCCTGCCGGAAACACCATATATTTT,CASSQDSRVPAGNTIYF
NA,TRBV7-6,TRBJ1-1,13,NA,TGTGCCAGCAGCATATCGGCTGGTGCTGAAGCTTTCTTT,CASSISAGAEAFF
NA,TRBV27,TRBJ2-3,14,many,TGTGCCAGCAGTTTAAGTTGGGGAACAGATACGCAGTATTTT,CASSLSWGTDTQYF
TRBD2,TRBV3-1,TRBJ2-1,16,few,TGTGCCAGCAGCCAAGATTCAACGGGGGGAAACAATGAGCAGTTCTTC,CASSQDSTGGNNEQFF
NA,TRBV7-9,TRBJ2-1,16,many,TGTGCCAGCAGCTCCGCGGAGCGATATGGCTACAATGAGCAGTTCTTC,CASSSAERYGYNEQFF
TRBD2,TRBV9,TRBJ2-1,17,few,TGTGCCAGCAGCGTAGCTTTGCGGGGGAGTGGCTACAATGAGCAGTTCTTC,CASSVALRGSGYNEQFF
NA,TRBV20-1,TRBJ2-4,14,many,TGCAGTGCTAGTACCGGCGGGGTTAGGAACATTCAGTACTTC,CSASTGGVRNIQYF
TRBD2,TRBV4-3,TRBJ2-5,16,few,TGCGCCAGCAGCCAAGACGGTACTAGCGAACAAGAGACCCAGTACTTC,CASSQDGTSEQETQYF
NA,TRBV6-5,TRBJ1-1,14,many,TGTGCCAGCAGTTACGTGGGGCTAGGGACTGAAGCTTTCTTT,CASSYVGLGTEAFF
NA,TRBV20-1,TRBJ2-1,14,many,TGCAGTGCTAGCCGCCGGAGCTCCTACAATGAGCAGTTCTTC,CSASRRSSYNEQFF
NA,TRBV3-1,TRBJ1-2,15,many,TGTGCCAGCAGCCATCAAGGGACGGGGGAAGGTGGCTACACCTTC,CASSHQGTGEGGYTF
NA,TRBV20-1,TRBJ1-1,11,few,TGCAGTGCTAGAGAGTTTATTGGGGCTTTCTTT,CSAREFIGAFF
NA,TRBV20-1,TRBJ1-5,14,few,TGCAGTGCTAGTAACGGACCACCAAATCAGCCCCAGCATTTT,CSASNGPPNQPQHF
NA,TRBV10-3,TRBJ2-2,17,few,TGTGCCATCAGCCCGGACTTGCTCTACGTGGACACCGGGGAGCTGTTTTTT,CAISPDLLYVDTGELFF
TRBD2,TRBV6-2/TRBV6-3,TRBJ2-7,16,many,TGTGCCAGCAGTTCCCAAGGACTAGCGGGAAGACACGAGCAGTACTTC,CASSSQGLAGRHEQYF
TRBD1,TRBV20-1,TRBJ2-6,21,NA,TGCAGTGCTAGAGATCCGGGACAGGGGGCTTTCACCTCTTCTGGGGCCAACGTCCTGACTTTC,CSARDPGQGAFTSSGANVLTF
TRBD2,TRBV4-2,TRBJ2-7,19,many,TGTGCCAGCAGCCAAGAATTAAGAAGCCCCCTAGCGGGAGCCTACGAGCAGTACTTC,CASSQELRSPLAGAYEQYF
TRBD2,TRBV28,TRBJ2-1,16,NA,TGTGCCAGCAGTGCTCCGGGGGCTAGCGGGAGCTATGAGCAGTTCTTC,CASSAPGASGSYEQFF
NA,TRBV10-3,TRBJ2-7,13,few,TGTGCCATCAGTGAGATGGCTTCCTACGAGCAGTACTTC,CAISEMASYEQYF
NA,TRBV12-3/TRBV12-4,TRBJ2-3,19,many,TGTGCCAGCAGACGGCTATGGCCGGGGGCGCCAAAGTCGACAGATACGCAGTATTTT,CASRRLWPGAPKSTDTQYF
TRBD1,TRBV7-2,TRBJ2-7,13,many,TGTGCCAGCAGCTTCGGGACAGAGTACGAGCAGTACTTC,CASSFGTEYEQYF
NA,TRBV4-3,TRBJ2-7,13,many,TGCGCCAGCAGCCAAATGGGTTTAGGCGAGCAGTACTTC,CASSQMGLGEQYF
NA,TRBV5-6,TRBJ2-1,14,NA,TGTGCCAGCAGCTTTATGGCCAGGGTGGATGAGCAGTTCTTC,CASSFMARVDEQFF
TRBD1,TRBV11-2,TRBJ2-7,14,few,TGTGCCAGCAGCCGAGACAGGGGGGCCTACGAGCAGTACTTC,CASSRDRGAYEQYF
TRBD2,TRBV7-9,TRBJ2-7,15,many,TGTGCCAGCAGCTCCTCCGGGACTACTTATTACGAGCAGTACTTC,CASSSSGTTYYEQYF
NA,TRBV5-5,TRBJ2-4,14,NA,TGTGCCAGCAGCTTGGATTGGGGGAGAAACATTCAGTACTTC,CASSLDWGRNIQYF
NA,TRBV6-1,TRBJ1-1,14,NA,TGTGCCAGCAGCTTCCTACCACAGAACACTGAAGCTTTCTTT,CASSFLPQNTEAFF
NA,TRBV27,TRBJ1-4,15,NA,TGTGCCAGCAGTTCAACAGGGAAGGGGCATGAAAAACTGTTTTTT,CASSSTGKGHEKLFF
NA,TRBV9,TRBJ2-2,15,few,TGTGCCAGCAGCGTCGAGGGGCCGGGCACCGGGGAGCTGTTTTTT,CASSVEGPGTGELFF
NA,TRBV7-2,TRBJ2-5,14,many,TGTGCCAGCAGCTTTCCGGGAGCCCAAGAGACCCAGTACTTC,CASSFPGAQETQYF
TRBD2,TRBV4-1,TRBJ2-1,14,many,TGCGCCAGCAGTCGAGTAGCGGGGTACAATGAGCAGTTCTTC,CASSRVAGYNEQFF
TRBD1,TRBV18,TRBJ2-3,14,many,TGTGCCAGCTCACGGACAGGGGGCACAGATACGCAGTATTTT,CASSRTGGTDTQYF
TRBD2,TRBV7-6,TRBJ2-1,19,NA,TGTGCCAGCAGCTTAACAGGGACTAGCGGGGCTCTCTCCTACAATGAGCAGTTCTTC,CASSLTGTSGALSYNEQFF
TRBD2,TRBV29-1,TRBJ2-7,11,few,TGCAGCGGCCGTAGCGGGGGGGGGCAGTACTTC,CSGRSGGGQYF
NA,TRBV6-2/TRBV6-3,TRBJ1-5,16,NA,TGTGCCAGCAGTTACTCGCCGTGGGGCAGCAATCAGCCCCAGCATTTT,CASSYSPWGSNQPQHF
NA,TRBV5-1,TRBJ2-3,11,NA,TGCGCCAGCAGCTCACGCAATACGCAGTATTTT,CASSSRNTQYF
NA,TRBV28,TRBJ2-7,15,few,TGTGCCAGCAGCACAAACAAAGGGGCCTCCTACGAGCAGTACTTC,CASSTNKGASYEQYF
NA,TRBV7-2,TRBJ2-1,15,NA,TGTGCCAGCAGCTTGGGCGTAACCCTGGGCGATGAGCAGTTCTTC,CASSLGVTLGDEQFF
NA,TRBV7-8,TRBJ2-5,14,NA,TGTGCCAGCAGCCCATCCGCTAGGGGAGAGACCCAGTACTTC,CASSPSARGETQYF
NA,TRBV15,TRBJ1-6,16,many,TGTGCCACCAGCCCAATCGGACATACATATAATTCACCCCTCCACTTT,CATSPIGHTYNSPLHF
TRBD1,TRBV20-1,TRBJ2-1,12,few,TGCAGTGCTAGGGACAGGGCGGATGAGCAGTTCTTC,CSARDRADEQFF
TRBD2,TRBV6-2/TRBV6-3,TRBJ2-1,14,few,TGTGCCAGCTTGGGACTAGCGGGATACAATGAGCAGTTCTTC,CASLGLAGYNEQFF
NA,TRBV2,TRBJ2-3,15,NA,TGTGCCAGCAGTGTTACGGGAGTTAGTGCAGATACGCAGTATTTT,CASSVTGVSADTQYF
NA,TRBV7-8,TRBJ2-1,13,NA,TGTGCCAGCAGCTTATCGCAGGAGAGTGAGCAGTTCTTC,CASSLSQESEQFF
TRBD2,TRBV7-2,TRBJ2-1,15,many,TGTGCCAGCAGCTTCCTAGCGGGGGCGAGAAATGAGCAGTTCTTC,CASSFLAGARNEQFF
TRBD1,TRBV20-1,TRBJ1-5,13,medium-sized,TGCAGTGCCAATGAGGGGGCCAATCAGCCCCAGCATTTT,CSANEGANQPQHF
NA,TRBV6-2/TRBV6-3,TRBJ2-5,16,few,TGTGCCAGCAGTTACTCCCTGACTAGTAATCAAGAGACCCAGTACTTC,CASSYSLTSNQETQYF
NA,TRBV7-2,TRBJ2-7,12,many,TGTGCCAGCAGCTTACGAACCTACGAGCAGTACTTC,CASSLRTYEQYF
TRBD2,TRBV4-1,TRBJ2-3,16,few,TGCGCCAGCAGCCAAGTATACGCGGGAGAGACAGATACGCAGTATTTT,CASSQVYAGETDTQYF
NA,TRBV6-1,TRBJ2-5,14,NA,TGTGCCAGCAGTCTTTTGAGTAAGCAAGAGACCCAGTACTTC,CASSLLSKQETQYF